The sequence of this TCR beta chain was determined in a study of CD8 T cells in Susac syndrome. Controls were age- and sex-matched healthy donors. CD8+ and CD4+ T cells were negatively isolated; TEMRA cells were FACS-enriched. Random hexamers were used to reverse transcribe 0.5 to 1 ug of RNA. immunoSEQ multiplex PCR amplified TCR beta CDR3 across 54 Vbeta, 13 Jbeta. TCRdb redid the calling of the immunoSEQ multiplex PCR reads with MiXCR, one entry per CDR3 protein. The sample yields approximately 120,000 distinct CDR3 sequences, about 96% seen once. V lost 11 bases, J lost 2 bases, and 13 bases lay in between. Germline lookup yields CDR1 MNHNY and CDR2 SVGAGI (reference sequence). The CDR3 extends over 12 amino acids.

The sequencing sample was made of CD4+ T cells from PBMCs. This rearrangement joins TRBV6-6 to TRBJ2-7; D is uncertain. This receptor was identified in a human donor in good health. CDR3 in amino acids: CAGAFDPYEQYF. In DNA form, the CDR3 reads TGTGCCGGAGCCTTCGATCCCTACGAGCAGTACTTC.